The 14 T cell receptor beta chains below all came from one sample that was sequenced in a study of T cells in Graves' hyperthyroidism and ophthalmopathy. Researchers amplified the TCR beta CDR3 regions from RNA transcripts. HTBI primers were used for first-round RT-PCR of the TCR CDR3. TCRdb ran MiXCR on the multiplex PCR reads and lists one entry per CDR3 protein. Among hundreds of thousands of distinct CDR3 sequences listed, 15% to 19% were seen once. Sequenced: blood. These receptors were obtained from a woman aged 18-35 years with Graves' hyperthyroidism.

DNA of the CDR3: TGTGCCAGTAGTATGGCAGGGCATCAGCCCCAGCATTTT. Protein: CASSMAGHQPQHF. The rearrangement links TRBV19 to TRBJ1-5, with D possibly matching TRBD1 (5 bases). V lost 3 bases, J lost 5 bases, and 8 bases lay in between. This CDR3 region has 13 residues. CDR1 is LNHDA, CDR2 SQIVND, per germline (reference sequence).

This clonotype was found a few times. CDR3 DNA: TGCGCCAGCGGCCCCGGACAGGGAAGGAATCAGCCCCAGCATTTT. Amino acid sequence: CASGPGQGRNQPQHF. The chain combines TRBV5-1 with TRBJ1-5, with TRBD1 matching 8 bases. CDR1 SGHRS and CDR2 YFSETQ come from the germline V gene. V trimming: 7 bases; J trimming: 4 bases; junction bases outside the gene matches: 10. This CDR3 has 15 amino acids. Using reference TRBV5-1 and TRBJ1-5 for the parts outside the CDR3, the full variable domain is KAGVTQTPRYLIKTRGQQVTLSCSPISGHRSVSWYQQTPGQGLQFLFEYFSETQRNKGNFPGRFSGRQFSNSRSEMNVSTLELGDSALYLCASGPGQGRNQPQHFGDGTRLSIL.

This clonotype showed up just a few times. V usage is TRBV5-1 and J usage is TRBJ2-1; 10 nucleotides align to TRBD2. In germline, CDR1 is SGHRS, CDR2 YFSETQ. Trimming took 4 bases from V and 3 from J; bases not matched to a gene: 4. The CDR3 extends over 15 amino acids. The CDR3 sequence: CASSQAGGNYNEQFF. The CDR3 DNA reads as TGCGCCAGCAGCCAAGCGGGAGGGAACTACAATGAGCAGTTCTTC.

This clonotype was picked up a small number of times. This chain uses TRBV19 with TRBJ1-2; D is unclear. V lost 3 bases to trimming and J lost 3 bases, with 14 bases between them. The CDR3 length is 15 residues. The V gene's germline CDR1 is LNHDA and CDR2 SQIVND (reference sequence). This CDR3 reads CASSMYIGTDYGYTF. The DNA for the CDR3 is TGTGCCAGTAGTATGTACATCGGAACTGACTATGGCTACACCTTC. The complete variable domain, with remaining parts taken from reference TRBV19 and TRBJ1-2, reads DGGITQSPKYLFRKEGQNVTLSCEQNLNHDAMYWYRQDPGQGLRLIYYSQIVNDFQKGDIAEGYSVSREKKESFPLTVTSAQKNPTAFYLCASSMYIGTDYGYTFGSGTRLTVV.

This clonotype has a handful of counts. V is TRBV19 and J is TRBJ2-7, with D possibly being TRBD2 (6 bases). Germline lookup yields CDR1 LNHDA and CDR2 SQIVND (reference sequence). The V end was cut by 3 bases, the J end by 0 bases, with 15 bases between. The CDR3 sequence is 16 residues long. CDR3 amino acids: CASSMMVGTGSYEQYF. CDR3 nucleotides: TGTGCCAGTAGTATGATGGTTGGGACTGGCTCCTACGAGCAGTACTTC.

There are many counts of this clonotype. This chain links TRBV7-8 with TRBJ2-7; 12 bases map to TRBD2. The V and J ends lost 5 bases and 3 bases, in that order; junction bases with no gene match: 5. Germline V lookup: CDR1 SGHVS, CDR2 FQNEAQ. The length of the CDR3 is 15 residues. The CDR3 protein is CASSLGTSGLYEQYF. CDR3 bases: TGTGCCAGCAGCCTCGGGACTAGCGGGCTCTACGAGCAGTACTTC.

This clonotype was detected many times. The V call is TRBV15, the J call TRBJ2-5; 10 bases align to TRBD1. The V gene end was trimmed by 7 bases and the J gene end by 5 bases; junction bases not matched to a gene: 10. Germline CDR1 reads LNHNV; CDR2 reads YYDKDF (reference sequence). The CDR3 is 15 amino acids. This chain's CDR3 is CATTPGQGVGETQYF. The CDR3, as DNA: TGTGCCACCACCCCCGGACAGGGGGTAGGGGAGACCCAGTACTTC.

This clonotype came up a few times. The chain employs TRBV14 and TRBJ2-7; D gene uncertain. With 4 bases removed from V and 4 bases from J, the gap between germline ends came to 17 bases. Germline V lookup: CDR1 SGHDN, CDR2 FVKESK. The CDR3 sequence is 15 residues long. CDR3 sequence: CASSPLPRPSYEQYF. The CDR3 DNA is TGTGCCAGCAGCCCCCTACCGAGACCGAGTTACGAGCAGTACTTC.

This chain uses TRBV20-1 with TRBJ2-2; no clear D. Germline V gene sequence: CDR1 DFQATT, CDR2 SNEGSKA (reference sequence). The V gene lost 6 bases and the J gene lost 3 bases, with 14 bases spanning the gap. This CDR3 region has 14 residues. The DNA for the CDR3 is TGCAGTGCCTTCAATCCAGCTGACACCGGGGAGCTGTTTTTT. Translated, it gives CSAFNPADTGELFF.

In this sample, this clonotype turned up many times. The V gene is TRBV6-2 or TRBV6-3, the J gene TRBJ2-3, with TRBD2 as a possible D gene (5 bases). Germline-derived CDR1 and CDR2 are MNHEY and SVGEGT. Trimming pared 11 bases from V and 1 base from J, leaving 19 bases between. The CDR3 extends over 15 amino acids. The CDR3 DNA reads TGTGCCGCCCGAGACTACCGAGCCCGCACAGATACGCAGTATTTT. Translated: CAARDYRARTDTQYF.

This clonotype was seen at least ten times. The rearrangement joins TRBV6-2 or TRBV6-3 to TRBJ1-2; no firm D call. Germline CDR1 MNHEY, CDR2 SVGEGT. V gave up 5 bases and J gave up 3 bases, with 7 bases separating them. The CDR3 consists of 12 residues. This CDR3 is CASSTDYYGYTF. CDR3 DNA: TGTGCCAGCAGTACAGATTACTATGGCTACACCTTC.

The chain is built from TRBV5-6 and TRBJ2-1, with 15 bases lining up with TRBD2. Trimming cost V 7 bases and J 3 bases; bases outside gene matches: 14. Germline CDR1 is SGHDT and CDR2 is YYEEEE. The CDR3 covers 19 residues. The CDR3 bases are TGTGCCAGCTTTCTGTGGAGGGGACTAGCGGGAGGTTTCTACAATGAGCAGTTCTTC. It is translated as CASFLWRGLAGGFYNEQFF.

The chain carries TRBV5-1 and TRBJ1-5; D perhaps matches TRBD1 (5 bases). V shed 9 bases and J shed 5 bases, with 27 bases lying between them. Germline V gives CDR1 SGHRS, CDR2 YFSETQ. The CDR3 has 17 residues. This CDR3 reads CATLRNLPPGTDQPQHF. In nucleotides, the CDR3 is TGCGCCACCCTCAGGAACCTGCCACCAGGGACCGATCAGCCCCAGCATTTT. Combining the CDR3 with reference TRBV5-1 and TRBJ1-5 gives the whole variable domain KAGVTQTPRYLIKTRGQQVTLSCSPISGHRSVSWYQQTPGQGLQFLFEYFSETQRNKGNFPGRFSGRQFSNSRSEMNVSTLELGDSALYLCATLRNLPPGTDQPQHFGDGTRLSIL.

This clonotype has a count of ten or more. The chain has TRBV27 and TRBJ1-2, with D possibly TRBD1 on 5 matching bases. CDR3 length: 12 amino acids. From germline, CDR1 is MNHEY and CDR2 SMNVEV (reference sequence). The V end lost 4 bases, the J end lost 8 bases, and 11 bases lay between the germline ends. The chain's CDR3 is CASSSRTSGYTF. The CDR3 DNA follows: TGTGCCAGCAGTTCAAGGACATCCGGCTACACCTTC.